The 10 T cell receptor beta chains below come from one sample, sequenced in a study of cytomegalovirus exposure and HLA in healthy donors. PCR primers comprised 60 Vbeta and 13 Jbeta primers. Some clones are missing from TCRdb's copy, which holds only in-frame ones; the method was immunoSEQ multiplex PCR. Altogether 150,000 to 200,000 clones are present, 60% to 80% being singletons, with the ten largest covering approximately 10%. The sequencing sample was made of PBMCs. These receptors were collected from a man between 18 and 35 years old in good health and CMV-seropositive.

The rearrangement joins TRBV4-2 to TRBJ2-7; perhaps TRBD1 as D (5 bases). In germline, CDR1 is LGHNA, CDR2 YNFKEQ. V lost 0 bases and J lost 2, with 14 bases in between. The CDR3 sequence is 16 residues long. This CDR3 reads CASSQDFGRATYEQYF. CDR3 DNA sequence: TGTGCCAGCAGCCAAGATTTTGGCAGGGCGACCTACGAGCAGTACTTC.

The V call is TRBV11-2, the J call TRBJ2-1; perhaps TRBD1 as D (6 bases). Per the germline V gene, CDR1 is SGHAT and CDR2 is FQNNGV. The CDR3 covers 16 residues. Trimming shortened V by 5 bases and J by 0 bases, and 14 bases separated the two germline ends. CDR3 DNA: TGTGCCAGCAGCCTAGCCGTGGGACACTCCTACAATGAGCAGTTCTTC. It yields the protein CASSLAVGHSYNEQFF.

V usage is TRBV7-3 and J usage is TRBJ2-7, with D possibly matching TRBD2 (6 bases). This CDR3 comprises 14 residues. CDR1 and CDR2 from the germline V gene are SGHTA and FQGTGA. V lost 2 bases to trimming and J lost 0 bases, with 8 bases between them. The DNA of the CDR3 is TGTGCCAGCAGCTTAGCGGGAAACTCCTACGAGCAGTACTTC. It is translated as CASSLAGNSYEQYF.

The rearrangement links TRBV19 to TRBJ2-3, with a possible D match to TRBD2 (6 bases). CDR3 length: 15 amino acids. CDR1 is LNHDA, CDR2 SQIVND, per germline (reference sequence). V shed 5 bases and J shed 1 base, with 13 bases lying between them. The CDR3 region is CASSVPGLGTDTQYF. CDR3 nucleotide sequence: TGTGCCAGTAGTGTACCGGGACTGGGCACAGATACGCAGTATTTT.

This CDR3 is CASSFNGLAGYSEQYF. The DNA of the CDR3 is TGTGCCAGCAGCTTCAACGGACTAGCGGGATACAGCGAGCAGTACTTC. V gene TRBV11-2 combines with J gene TRBJ2-5, with TRBD2 matching over 12 bases. The J call is in doubt because the DNA end fits TRBJ2-7 better. CDR1 is SGHAT and CDR2 is FQNNGV in the germline V gene. The CDR3 spans 16 residues.

This chain links TRBV19 with TRBJ2-1; 14 positions agree with TRBD2. The V and J ends lost 7 bases and 6 bases, in that order; junction bases with no gene match: 8. Germline CDR1 LNHDA, CDR2 SQIVND (reference sequence). This CDR3 has 16 amino acids. The DNA for the CDR3 is TGTGCCAGTACTACCTGGACTAGCGGGAGGAGCAATGAGCAGTTCTTC. It translates to CASTTWTSGRSNEQFF.

This chain connects TRBV19 to TRBJ2-5; 9 positions match TRBD2. CDR1 is LNHDA, CDR2 SQIVND, per germline (reference sequence). The V segment lost 4 bases and the J segment 5 bases; nucleotides outside the gene matches: 11. The CDR3 has 16 amino acids. DNA of the CDR3: TGTGCCAGTAGTACCCGGGATAGCGGGAGCTGGGAGACCCAGTACTTC. This encodes CASSTRDSGSWETQYF.

The chain links TRBV2 to TRBJ1-2, with TRBD1 matching over 8 bases. The CDR3 contains 14 residues. Germline-derived CDR1 and CDR2 are SNHLY and FYNNEI. J lost 4 bases, V lost 8 bases, and 9 bases had no gene match. CDR3: CASGSGGWGYGYTF. The CDR3 DNA follows: TGTGCCAGCGGGTCAGGGGGCTGGGGCTATGGCTACACCTTC. Full variable domain (rest looked up from reference TRBV2 and TRBJ1-2): EPEVTQTPSHQVTQMGQEVILRCVPISNHLYFYWYRQILGQKVEFLVSFYNNEISEKSEIFDDQFSVERPDGSNFTLKIRSTKLEDSAMYFCASGSGGWGYGYTFGSGTRLTVV.

The J gene is TRBJ2-3, the V gene TRBV7-2, with 7 bases fitting TRBD2. V lost 8 bases to trimming and J lost 3 bases; unmatched junction nucleotides: 5. The CDR3 is 13 residues long. Germline assignment: CDR1 SGHTA and CDR2 FQGNSA. The DNA of the CDR3 is TGTGCCAGCGGGACTATGTTGACAGATACGCAGTATTTT. This sequence encodes CASGTMLTDTQYF. Complete variable domain (other parts from reference TRBV7-2 and TRBJ2-3): GAGVSQSPSNKVTEKGKDVELRCDPISGHTALYWYRQSLGQGLEFLIYFQGNSAPDKSGLPSDRFSAERTGGSVSTLTIQRTQQEDSAVYLCASGTMLTDTQYFGPGTRLTVL.

The CDR3 DNA reads as TGTGCCAGCAGTCCATCCCTCCCTTTTGGAGGTTATGGCTACACCTTC. It yields the protein CASSPSLPFGGYGYTF. The J gene is TRBJ1-2, the V gene TRBV28; D remains ambiguous. The length of the CDR3 is 16 residues. Trimming took 5 bases from V and 5 from J, leaving 21 bases between them. Germline V gene data show CDR1 as MDHEN and CDR2 as SYDVKM.